This paragraph reports one TCR beta chain. No antigen is known for it. TCR beta cDNA was made by 5'RACE template switching with UMIs. TCRdb reprocessed the 5' RACE reads and reports one entry per CDR3 protein, with no DNA. This sample's table reports about 380,000 distinct CDR3 sequences. The data are from a study of T cells expressing NK-cell markers. Whole-study findings and limits: Roughly six donors showed dominant NKG2C+ clonotypes comprising roughly 1.0-7.5% of their CD8+ T cells.

CDR3 length: 17 residues. Germline values: CDR1 DFQATT, CDR2 SNEGSKA (reference sequence). The sequencing input was blood T cells: a sorted CD56 or NKG2C T cell subset, CD4+ or CD8+ T cells, or bulk PBMC T cells (not recorded which). This chain connects TRBV20-1 to TRBJ2-5; TCRdb's D call, TRBD2, is unchecked because there is no DNA. The receptor's source is a man aged 18-75 years in good health. The CDR3 here is CSARPFKRGGVVETQYF.